This TCR beta chain was sequenced for a study of Tregs in tolerant kidney transplant recipients. Study results and caveats: Activated donor B cell expansion appeared to reveal the most relevant donor-specific TCRbeta repertoire. No direct test of biological reproducibility was done here.

This clone was found a few times. Its target is not known. Profiled with immunoSEQ multiplex PCR; TCRdb holds only in-frame clones, not every one. Seen here are 35,000 to 55,000 clones, 91% observed once, and the top ten hold about 0.74%. Thawed PBMCs were FACS-sorted into unstimulated CD4+CD25+CD127- regulatory T cells, CD4+CD25- non-regulatory cells, CD4 and CD8 cells. Looked up from germline, CDR1 is WSHSY and CDR2 is SAAADI. This CDR3 region has 17 residues. V lost 5 bases and J lost 0; bases outside the gene matches: 13. This clonotype originated in a human donor in good health. This chain links TRBV10-2 with TRBJ2-7, with 7 nucleotides matching TRBD1. Sequenced sample: Tregs from blood. CDR3 sequence reads: CASSITTPWDSSYEQYF. The DNA for the CDR3 is TGCGCCAGCAGTATAACAACCCCGTGGGACAGCTCCTACGAGCAGTACTTC.